Following are 10 T cell receptor beta chains from one sample sequenced in a study of shared clonotypes between healthy human individuals. The repertoire was sequenced with immunoSEQ multiplex PCR; TCRdb's copy has only in-frame clones and lacks some. Altogether hundreds of thousands of clones are present, about 92% being singletons, with the ten largest covering nearly 25%. Positively selected for CCR7, the CD45RO-negative cells used as naive CD8 cells excluded terminally differentiated effector memory CD45RA+ cells. The source material was naive CD8+ T cells sorted from blood. The receptors derive from a man aged 30 to 39 in good health.

CDR3 in amino acids: CASSLEQGRTEAFF. The CDR3 DNA reads as TGCGCCAGCAGCTTGGAACAGGGGAGGACTGAAGCTTTCTTT. The J gene is TRBJ1-1, the V gene TRBV5-1; TRBD1 matches 7 bases. With 0 bases clipped from V and 5 bases from J, the junction kept 4 bases outside the gene matches. Germline V gives CDR1 SGHRS, CDR2 YFSETQ. The CDR3 extends over 14 amino acids.

The rearrangement links TRBV7-6 to TRBJ2-2; 7 bases fit TRBD1. Germline V lookup: CDR1 SGHVS, CDR2 FNYEAQ. This CDR3 region has 19 residues. V dropped 4 bases and J dropped 1; count of bases not matched to a gene: 15. CDR3 protein: CASSYKKIRGLRNTGELFF. The CDR3 DNA sequence: TGTGCCAGCAGCTACAAAAAAATAAGGGGGCTTAGGAACACCGGGGAGCTGTTTTTT.

V and J are TRBV7-3 and TRBJ2-1; a weak D match, TRBD1 (6 bases). There are 18 residues in the CDR3. Trimming took off 0 bases at V and 6 bases at J, with 21 bases between the two ends. Germline lookup yields CDR1 SGHTA and CDR2 FQGTGA. The CDR3 coding sequence is TGTGCCAGCAGCTTAACCCCAGGGGCGGGCCCGAAACCCAATGAGCAGTTCTTC. The encoded protein is CASSLTPGAGPKPNEQFF. The full variable domain, rest sourced from reference TRBV7-3 and TRBJ2-1, is GAGVSQTPSNKVTEKGKYVELRCDPISGHTALYWYRQSLGQGPEFLIYFQGTGAADDSGLPNDRFFAVRPEGSVSTLKIQRTERGDSAVYLCASSLTPGAGPKPNEQFFGPGTRLTVL.

The chain recombines TRBV6-1 with TRBJ2-1, with TRBD1 matching over 9 bases. The CDR3 has 15 amino acids. CDR1 and CDR2 (germline): MNHNS, SASEGT. Trimming at V came to 6 bases and at J to 2 bases, leaving 5 bases not matched to a gene. DNA of the CDR3: TGTGCCAGCAGGGCGGACAGGGGCCCCTACAATGAGCAGTTCTTC. This translates into CASRADRGPYNEQFF.

The CDR3 DNA follows: TGTGCCAGTAGTATAGTTTCGACTTTGAACACTGAAGCTTTCTTT. Its protein is CASSIVSTLNTEAFF. This rearrangement joins TRBV19 to TRBJ1-1; no firm D call. The CDR3 has 15 residues. Germline CDR1 is LNHDA and CDR2 is SQIVND (reference sequence). The germline V and J ends were trimmed by 1 base and 0 bases, with 9 bases remaining between them.

This sequence joins TRBV28 and TRBJ1-1, with a tentative D call TRBD1 (5 bases). The CDR3 loop spans 14 amino acids. Trimming cost V 3 bases and J 7 bases, with 15 bases left between them. Germline loops: CDR1 MDHEN, CDR2 SYDVKM. The CDR3 DNA is TGTGCCAGCAGTTTTCTGGGGGTGACCTTTGAAGCTTTCTTT. This encodes CASSFLGVTFEAFF.

CDR3 sequence (DNA): TGTGCCAGCAGCCCTGGGGACTCCGGCACCGGGGAGCTGTTTTTT. It is translated as CASSPGDSGTGELFF. The genes are TRBV28 and TRBJ2-2, with D perhaps matching TRBD2 (6 bases). Germline values: CDR1 MDHEN, CDR2 SYDVKM. The CDR3 extends over 15 amino acids. V shed 6 bases and J shed 4 bases, with 15 bases lying between them.

The chain uses TRBV25-1 and TRBJ2-1, with 12 positions matching TRBD2. The ends lost 2 bases at V and 5 bases at J; junction bases unmatched: 7. The CDR3 has 17 residues. Germline V lookup: CDR1 MGHDK, CDR2 SYGVNS. The CDR3 sequence is CASSEPRTSGANNEQFF. Written as DNA, the CDR3 is TGTGCCAGCAGTGAACCCCGGACTAGCGGGGCTAACAATGAGCAGTTCTTC.

This clone was recorded many times. The chain links TRBV6-5 to TRBJ1-5; 7 nucleotides align to TRBD1. CDR1 and CDR2 (germline): MNHEY, SVGAGI. The CDR3 length is 15 residues. Trimming at V came to 5 bases and at J to 1 base, leaving 5 bases not matched to a gene. The CDR3 protein is CASSPGGGSNQPQHF. CDR3 in DNA: TGTGCCAGCAGTCCAGGGGGGGGAAGCAATCAGCCCCAGCATTTT.

The chain employs TRBV27 and TRBJ2-2, with TRBD2 matching 8 bases. Germline-derived CDR1 and CDR2 are MNHEY and SMNVEV (reference sequence). V gave up 4 bases and J gave up 3 bases; unmatched junction bases: 7. CDR3 length: 16 residues. CDR3 amino acids: CASSSGRALDTGELFF. CDR3 DNA sequence: TGTGCCAGCAGTTCCGGGAGGGCCCTCGACACCGGGGAGCTGTTTTTT.